The 17 T cell receptor beta chains reported below all come from one sample, sequenced in a study of T cells in Graves' hyperthyroidism and ophthalmopathy. Amplified regions were TCR beta CDR3 sequences from RNA transcripts. The study used the HTBI primer set for a first-round RT-PCR of the TCR CDR3. One entry per CDR3 protein, called by TCRdb with MiXCR from the multiplex PCR reads. The sample contains roughly 740,000 distinct CDR3 sequences, approximately 16% of which appear only once. The sequencing input was blood. The receptor source for this set is a man aged 18 to 30 with Graves' hyperthyroidism.

V gene TRBV7-9 combines with J gene TRBJ2-3, with 8 nucleotides matching TRBD2. The germline CDR1 and CDR2 sequences are SEHNR and FQNEAQ (reference sequence). This CDR3 has 16 residues. The trim removed 4 bases at V and 5 bases at J, leaving 11 bases unmatched. The CDR3 DNA sequence: TGTGCCAGCAGCTCTTGGGGGCGGGAGGAAGTAGATACGCAGTATTTT. Translated, it gives CASSSWGREEVDTQYF.

Note on this clonotype: With a much larger clone just one base away, this may be a read error. The rearrangement links TRBV20-1 to TRBJ2-3, with 11 bases matching TRBD2. Germline V gene data show CDR1 as DFQATT and CDR2 as SNEGSKA (reference sequence). The CDR3 consists of 14 residues. The ends lost 5 bases at V and 2 bases at J; junction bases unmatched: 3. The CDR3 sequence is CSAPTSGNTDTQYF. The CDR3 nucleotides are TGCAGTGCTCCGACTAGCGGGAACACAGATACGCAGTATTTT.

This clonotype showed up just a few times. The chain links TRBV2 to TRBJ2-3; the D gene is possibly TRBD2 (6 bases). The CDR3 spans 14 residues. Germline lookup yields CDR1 SNHLY and CDR2 FYNNEI. V lost 8 bases and J 2 bases, leaving 14 bases between the germline ends. For the CDR3, the DNA is TGTGCCAGCCGAAAGGGAGGCAACACAGATACGCAGTATTTT. Translated, it gives CASRKGGNTDTQYF.

The rearrangement uses TRBV7-2 and TRBJ2-3; TRBD2 matches 8 bases. This CDR3 has 16 residues. V was clipped by 4 bases and J by 2 bases; unmatched bases: 8. The germline V gene has CDR1 SGHTA and CDR2 FQGNSA. The CDR3 nucleotides are TGTGCCAGCAGCTCCCGACTAGCGAAAGACACAGATACGCAGTATTTT. This encodes CASSSRLAKDTDTQYF. Complete variable domain (other parts from reference TRBV7-2 and TRBJ2-3): GAGVSQSPSNKVTEKGKDVELRCDPISGHTALYWYRQSLGQGLEFLIYFQGNSAPDKSGLPSDRFSAERTGGSVSTLTIQRTQQEDSAVYLCASSSRLAKDTDTQYFGPGTRLTVL.

This clonotype was counted ten times or more. V is TRBV18 and J is TRBJ2-3; no clear D gene. Germline V gene sequence: CDR1 KGHSH, CDR2 LQKENI. The CDR3 contains 14 residues. The V end was cut by 1 base, the J end by 2 bases, with 7 bases between. CDR3 DNA sequence: TGTGCCAGCTCACCACGGCCTTCCACAGATACGCAGTATTTT. This gives the protein CASSPRPSTDTQYF.

This clonotype showed up many times. The chain recombines TRBV27 with TRBJ2-6; D gene uncertain. The V end lost 4 bases, the J end lost 2 bases, and 12 bases lay between the germline ends. Germline V gene sequence: CDR1 MNHEY, CDR2 SMNVEV (reference sequence). The CDR3 totals 16 residues. The CDR3 spells CASSSPRLAGANVLTF. The CDR3 nucleotides are TGTGCCAGCAGTTCTCCCCGTTTGGCTGGGGCCAACGTCCTGACTTTC.

The chain combines TRBV5-4 with TRBJ2-2; D perhaps matches TRBD1 (6 bases). The CDR3 runs to 16 residues. Trimming shortened V by 3 bases and J by 0 bases, and 12 bases separated the two germline ends. Germline loops: CDR1 SGHNT, CDR2 YYREEE (reference sequence). The CDR3 DNA reads TGTGCCAGCAGCTCACCGGACAGCTCGAACACCGGGGAGCTGTTTTTT. Translation gives CASSSPDSSNTGELFF.

The chain joins TRBV4-2 to TRBJ2-1, with D possibly TRBD2 on 5 matching bases. V shed 6 bases and J shed 0 bases, with 12 bases lying between them. The CDR3 length is 15 residues. CDR1 is LGHNA, CDR2 YNFKEQ, per germline. CDR3 bases: TGTGCCAGCAGGGAGGTGGAGTTCTCCTACAATGAGCAGTTCTTC. Amino acids: CASREVEFSYNEQFF.

V and J are TRBV4-3 and TRBJ2-7; 8 nucleotides match TRBD2. With 0 bases clipped from V and 7 bases from J, the junction kept 8 bases outside the gene matches. The germline V gene has CDR1 LGHNA and CDR2 YSLEER. There are 15 residues in the CDR3. The CDR3 loop is CASSQDSTGGGEQYF. The CDR3 coding sequence is TGCGCCAGCAGCCAAGATTCTACAGGCGGGGGGGAGCAGTACTTC.

This rearrangement joins TRBV20-1 to TRBJ2-2; no definite D call. CDR1 and CDR2 from the germline V gene are DFQATT and SNEGSKA (reference sequence). The CDR3 consists of 14 residues. V dropped 3 bases and J dropped 0 bases, with 8 bases sitting between them. CDR3 amino acids: CSASTASNTGELFF. The CDR3, as DNA: TGCAGTGCTAGTACAGCGTCGAACACCGGGGAGCTGTTTTTT.

This clonotype was counted only a few times. The genes are TRBV6-1 and TRBJ2-2; TRBD1 matches 7 bases. With 4 bases clipped from V and 2 bases from J, the junction kept 7 bases outside the gene matches. This CDR3 comprises 16 residues. Germline loops: CDR1 MNHNS, CDR2 SASEGT. CDR3 sequence (DNA): TGTGCCAGCAGTGCAACCGGGACAGCCAACACCGGGGAGCTGTTTTTT. Amino acids: CASSATGTANTGELFF.

V usage is TRBV29-1 and J usage is TRBJ2-2, with a possible D match to TRBD1 (5 bases). CDR1 is SQVTM and CDR2 is ANQGSEA in the germline V gene. There are 12 residues in the CDR3. The germline V and J ends were trimmed by 4 bases and 6 bases, with 9 bases remaining between them. The CDR3 here is CSVVWGPGELFF. The DNA of the CDR3 is TGCAGCGTTGTCTGGGGCCCCGGGGAGCTGTTTTTT.

This clonotype has at least ten counts. The V call is TRBV27, the J call TRBJ1-1; 9 bases are shared with TRBD1. The CDR3 length is 15 residues. Trimming at V came to 5 bases and at J to 1 base, leaving 5 bases not matched to a gene. CDR1 is MNHEY, CDR2 SMNVEV, per germline (reference sequence). The CDR3 protein is CASSTWDRENTEAFF. Written as DNA, the CDR3 is TGTGCCAGCAGTACCTGGGACAGGGAGAACACTGAAGCTTTCTTT.

This clonotype has at least ten counts. The chain couples TRBV28 to TRBJ2-4; D possibly corresponds to TRBD2 (5 bases). CDR1 and CDR2 from the germline V gene are MDHEN and SYDVKM. The CDR3 consists of 17 residues. Trimming pared 5 bases from V and 1 base from J, leaving 18 bases between. CDR3 amino acids: CASSLWRSHLAKNIQYF. DNA of the CDR3: TGTGCCAGCAGTCTCTGGAGGAGTCATTTGGCCAAAAACATTCAGTACTTC.

The gene calls are TRBV12-3 or TRBV12-4 and TRBJ2-2; D gene unclear. V lost 8 bases, J lost 7 bases, and 11 bases lay in between. CDR3 length: 12 residues. CDR3 bases: TGTGCCAGCTTTATTTCGGGCGGGGAGCTGTTTTTT. Its protein product is CASFISGGELFF.

Many counts were recorded for this clonotype. This chain connects TRBV9 to TRBJ2-1, with 13 nucleotides matching TRBD2. With V trimmed by 5 bases and J by 0 bases, 11 bases remained unmatched. This CDR3 has 19 amino acids. In germline, CDR1 is SGDLS, CDR2 YYNGEE. In DNA form, the CDR3 reads TGTGCCAGCAGGAGCGGACTAGCGGGAGTCGGGAGCTCCTACAATGAGCAGTTCTTC. It translates to CASRSGLAGVGSSYNEQFF.

Many counts were recorded for this clonotype. J is TRBJ2-5 and V is TRBV18; D remains unclear. The CDR3 runs 16 residues. Between the trimmed V and J ends, which lost 4 bases and 1 base, there was a span of 16 bases. Germline CDR1 reads KGHSH; CDR2 reads LQKENI. The CDR3 here is CASSQAVPDIQETQYF. The CDR3 DNA follows: TGTGCCAGCTCACAGGCCGTTCCGGATATCCAAGAGACCCAGTACTTC.